This entry is about one T cell receptor (beta chain). These data come from a study of blood T cell repertoires in COVID-19. Clones were sequenced by immunoSEQ multiplex PCR, and TCRdb holds only the in-frame ones, with some missing. Of fewer than 250,000 clones in the sample, 80% to 90% were seen once. The sample taken for sequencing was peripheral blood. The sequence came from a man aged 50 to 60 with acute or convalescent COVID-19.

This CDR3 is CASSFKGLAGVYPQETQYF. CDR3 nucleotide sequence: TGTGCCAGCAGCTTTAAAGGACTAGCGGGGGTCTACCCCCAAGAGACCCAGTACTTC. V gene TRBV11-3 combines with J gene TRBJ2-5, with 13 bases that match TRBD2. Germline V CDR1 and CDR2: SGHNT, YENEEA. The V gene end was trimmed by 3 bases and the J gene end by 1 base; junction bases not matched to a gene: 11. The CDR3 runs to 19 residues. Full variable domain (remainder filled in from reference TRBV11-3 and TRBJ2-5): EAGVVQSPRYKIIEKKQPVAFWCNPISGHNTLYWYLQNLGQGPELLIRYENEEAVDDSQLPKDRFSAERLKGVDSTLKIQPAELGDSAVYLCASSFKGLAGVYPQETQYFGPGTRLLVL.